Listed here are 28 T cell receptor beta chains from one sample, sequenced in a study of CD8 T cells in ankylosing spondylitis. TCRdb analysed the 5' RACE reads with MiXCR anew, one entry per CDR3 protein. The table shows 200,000 to 300,000 distinct CDR3 sequences, with roughly a quarter occurring only once. Sequencing input: blood, either unsorted or a sorted T cell fraction (not recorded which). Receptors originate from a male donor with ankylosing spondylitis or in good health (not recorded which).

The chain carries TRBV12-3 or TRBV12-4 and TRBJ1-5; D gene unclear. The CDR3 is made up of 14 amino acids. The germline V and J ends were trimmed by 5 bases and 3 bases, with 11 bases remaining between them. The chain's CDR3 is CASSPGRFNQPQHF. In nucleotides, the CDR3 is TGTGCCAGCAGTCCTGGACGGTTCAATCAGCCCCAGCATTTT.

In its sample, this clonotype was seen a few times. The gene calls are TRBV20-1 and TRBJ1-4; possibly TRBD1 for D (6 bases). Trimming removed 5 bases at V and 4 bases at J, with 11 bases between. Per germline, CDR1 DFQATT and CDR2 SNEGSKA (reference sequence). The length of the CDR3 is 13 residues. DNA for the CDR3: TGCAGTGCTGGACAGATCCTTAATGAAAAACTGTTTTTT. It codes for CSAGQILNEKLFF.

In this sample, this clonotype turned up a few times. The J gene is TRBJ2-2, the V gene TRBV12-3 or TRBV12-4; tentatively, D is TRBD1 (6 bases). The V gene lost 6 bases and the J gene lost 2 bases, with 16 bases spanning the gap. The CDR3 sequence is 16 residues long. For the CDR3, the DNA is TGTGCCAGCAGCCCCACAGGGACCCCTAACACCGGGGAGCTGTTTTTT. Its translation: CASSPTGTPNTGELFF.

The chain links TRBV7-3 to TRBJ1-1; 9 bases fit TRBD1. The CDR3 runs to 14 residues. Per germline, CDR1 SGHTA and CDR2 FQGTGA. V trimming: 1 base; J trimming: 5 bases; junction bases outside the gene matches: 2. CDR3 protein: CASSLMGQGTEAFF. The CDR3 DNA reads TGTGCCAGCAGCTTAATGGGACAGGGTACTGAAGCTTTCTTT. The variable domain in full, with the rest retrieved from reference TRBV7-3 and TRBJ1-1, is GAGVSQTPSNKVTEKGKYVELRCDPISGHTALYWYRQSLGQGPEFLIYFQGTGAADDSGLPNDRFFAVRPEGSVSTLKIQRTERGDSAVYLCASSLMGQGTEAFFGQGTRLTVV.

This clonotype appeared many times. The chain couples TRBV7-9 to TRBJ2-7, with D unresolved. V lost 1 base and J 2 bases, leaving 15 bases between the germline ends. CDR1 is SEHNR and CDR2 is FQNEAQ in the germline V gene (reference sequence). This CDR3 is 16 amino acids long. The CDR3 DNA is TGTGCCAGCAGCTTAGAGGTTCCAAGACGGCCCTACGAGCAGTACTTC. Encoded protein: CASSLEVPRRPYEQYF.

This clonotype was seen a handful of times. V and J are TRBV12-3 or TRBV12-4 and TRBJ1-5; unclear D gene. This CDR3 is built from 16 residues. Trimming shortened V by 2 bases and J by 6 bases, and 17 bases separated the two germline ends. The CDR3 DNA follows: TGTGCCAGCAGTTTATGGGATAGTAGAGTAGCTCAGCCCCAGCATTTT. Translation gives CASSLWDSRVAQPQHF.

The chain links TRBV20-1 to TRBJ1-2; 8 bases fit TRBD1. V lost 6 bases to trimming and J lost 8 bases; unmatched junction nucleotides: 8. The germline CDR1 and CDR2 sequences are DFQATT and SNEGSKA (reference sequence). The CDR3 runs to 12 residues. CDR3 in amino acids: CSAEGQGWGYTF. CDR3 DNA sequence: TGCAGTGCGGAAGGACAGGGTTGGGGCTACACCTTC.

This clonotype was seen a handful of times. The chain joins TRBV12-3 or TRBV12-4 to TRBJ2-1; no reliable D call. This CDR3 region has 13 residues. Trimming cost V 1 base and J 13 bases, with 14 bases left between them. The CDR3 sequence is CASSLGPRAAQFF. CDR3 sequence (DNA): TGTGCCAGCAGTTTAGGCCCCCGGGCGGCACAGTTCTTC.

V is TRBV12-3 or TRBV12-4 and J is TRBJ2-7, with 8 nucleotides matching TRBD1. The trim removed 5 bases at V and 5 bases at J, leaving 5 bases unmatched. The CDR3 extends over 13 amino acids. CDR3 in DNA: TGTGCCAGCAGTACCAGGGGGCGAAACGAGCAGTACTTC. Translation gives CASSTRGRNEQYF.

This clonotype was counted many times. The gene calls are TRBV7-9 and TRBJ1-1; D is possibly TRBD1 (5 bases). With 5 bases removed from V and 3 bases from J, the gap between germline ends came to 22 bases. This CDR3 has 17 amino acids. CDR1 is SEHNR, CDR2 FQNEAQ, per germline (reference sequence). This CDR3 is CASSQKSRQLKDTEAFF. The CDR3 nucleotides are TGTGCCAGCAGCCAAAAATCCAGACAGCTTAAAGACACTGAAGCTTTCTTT.

The chain has TRBV12-3 or TRBV12-4 and TRBJ2-5, with 7 bases that match TRBD1. This CDR3 comprises 13 residues. V was pared by 6 bases and J by 10 bases, with 11 bases of the junction left unmatched. CDR3 sequence (DNA): TGTGCCAGCAGCGAATTACAGGGGCGGATCCAGTACTTC. Its protein is CASSELQGRIQYF.

This clonotype was seen only a few times. The V gene is TRBV20-1, the J gene TRBJ2-1; D unresolved. The germline V and J ends were trimmed by 4 bases and 7 bases, with 14 bases remaining between them. CDR1 DFQATT and CDR2 SNEGSKA come from the germline V gene (reference sequence). The length of the CDR3 is 13 residues. The CDR3 nucleotides are TGCAGTGCTAATGCGAGGACGGAAAATGAGCAGTTCTTC. This sequence encodes CSANARTENEQFF.

This clonotype was detected many times. The chain recombines TRBV20-1 with TRBJ1-2; TRBD1 is a possible D gene (6 bases). From germline, CDR1 is DFQATT and CDR2 SNEGSKA (reference sequence). This CDR3 comprises 13 residues. V was pared by 5 bases and J by 8 bases, with 18 bases between. The CDR3 here is CSAGGKGGYGYTF. The CDR3 DNA sequence: TGCAGTGCTGGCGGGAAAGGGGGGTACGGCTACACCTTC.

This clonotype has just a few counts. This chain connects TRBV29-1 to TRBJ2-1; TRBD2 might be the D (6 bases). The CDR3 covers 13 residues. V was pared by 5 bases and J by 2 bases, with 10 bases between. Germline CDR1 SQVTM, CDR2 ANQGSEA. In DNA, the CDR3 is TGCAGCGTTCGGACGGGAGCCTACAATGAGCAGTTCTTC. This gives the protein CSVRTGAYNEQFF.

This clonotype was detected a few times. The chain links TRBV6-5 to TRBJ1-2; D call uncertain. Germline CDR1 and CDR2: MNHEY and SVGAGI. Trimming shortened V by 0 bases and J by 2 bases, and 7 bases separated the two germline ends. The CDR3 is made up of 14 amino acids. For the CDR3, the DNA is TGTGCCAGCAGTTACTCGGGTGAAAACTATGGCTACACCTTC. Its translation: CASSYSGENYGYTF.

This clonotype was seen repeatedly, ten times or more. The rearrangement joins TRBV12-3 or TRBV12-4 to TRBJ1-1; D not resolved. Trimming removed 8 bases from V and 4 bases from J, with 14 bases in between. The CDR3 has 13 residues. For the CDR3, the DNA is TGTGCCAGCTTACCTACTAGCCGCACTGAAGCTTTCTTT. It codes for CASLPTSRTEAFF.

This clonotype showed up many times. The chain has TRBV20-1 and TRBJ2-3; D uncertain. Germline values: CDR1 DFQATT, CDR2 SNEGSKA (reference sequence). The length of the CDR3 is 14 residues. V lost 5 bases to trimming and J lost 2 bases, with 14 bases between them. Written as DNA, the CDR3 is TGCAGTGCTTTTTATGGGTTAGCCACAGATACGCAGTATTTT. This translates into CSAFYGLATDTQYF.

This clonotype has ten or more counts. The CDR3 bases are TGCAGTGCTAGAGGACTAGTTGCAGGGATTAACACTGAAGCTTTCTTT. This sequence encodes CSARGLVAGINTEAFF. The chain links TRBV20-1 to TRBJ1-1; a possible D gene is TRBD1 (5 bases). Germline loops: CDR1 DFQATT, CDR2 SNEGSKA (reference sequence). The CDR3 is 16 residues long. Trimming left V 1 base short and J 2 bases short, with 17 bases between.

This clonotype has a handful of counts. The chain links TRBV12-3 or TRBV12-4 to TRBJ1-3, with 8 positions matching TRBD1. The V segment lost 6 bases and the J segment 2 bases; nucleotides outside the gene matches: 6. This CDR3 comprises 15 residues. CDR3 DNA: TGTGCCAGCAGCCTGGACAGGGCGGCTGGAAACACCATATATTTT. Translating it yields CASSLDRAAGNTIYF.

This clonotype was found a few times. The rearrangement joins TRBV5-5 to TRBJ2-7; the D gene could be TRBD1 or TRBD2 (6 bases each). Looked up from germline, CDR1 is SGHKS and CDR2 is YYEKEE (reference sequence). The CDR3 has 16 amino acids. V was cut by 4 bases and J by 4 bases, with 21 bases left in between. The CDR3 coding sequence is TGTGCCAGCAGCCCGGTGGATGGGGGGCGTCCGTACGAGCAGTACTTC. Its translation: CASSPVDGGRPYEQYF. The complete variable domain, with remaining parts taken from reference TRBV5-5 and TRBJ2-7, reads DAGVTQSPTHLIKTRGQQVTLRCSPISGHKSVSWYQQVLGQGPQFIFQYYEKEERGRGNFPDRFSARQFPNYSSELNVNALLLGDSALYLCASSPVDGGRPYEQYFGPGTRLTVT.

The V and J genes are TRBV7-6 and TRBJ2-7; D is perhaps TRBD1 (6 bases). There are 14 residues in the CDR3. V was shortened by 5 bases and J by 2 bases, with 13 bases between the two germline ends. Germline V gene sequence: CDR1 SGHVS, CDR2 FNYEAQ. CDR3 amino acids: CASSKSGQPYEQYF. In DNA form, the CDR3 reads TGTGCCAGCAGCAAAAGCGGACAGCCCTACGAGCAGTACTTC.

The chain employs TRBV6-1 and TRBJ2-7; weak D call: TRBD1 (6 bases). CDR1 is MNHNS, CDR2 SASEGT, per germline. This CDR3 is built from 14 residues. Trimming took off 5 bases at V and 0 bases at J, with 11 bases between the two ends. The CDR3 protein is CASSRHRASYEQYF. For the CDR3, the DNA is TGTGCCAGCAGTCGGCACAGGGCCTCCTACGAGCAGTACTTC.

V usage is TRBV5-6 and J usage is TRBJ2-2; 7 bases are a match to TRBD1. The CDR3 has 14 residues. Germline V gene data show CDR1 as SGHDT and CDR2 as YYEEEE. V trimming: 4 bases; J trimming: 4 bases; junction bases outside the gene matches: 4. DNA for the CDR3: TGTGCCAGCAGCGTACAGGGGACCACCGGGGAGCTGTTTTTT. Residues: CASSVQGTTGELFF.

This chain links TRBV7-2 with TRBJ1-5; D is ambiguous. The CDR3 sequence is 13 residues long. Germline V gene lookup returns CDR1 SGHTA and CDR2 FQGNSA. V was cut by 5 bases and J by 7 bases, with 12 bases left in between. The CDR3 nucleotides are TGTGCCAGCAGCGCGGTTTGGGGACAGCCCCAGCATTTT. Translation gives CASSAVWGQPQHF.

The sample holds many counts of this clonotype. The chain uses TRBV20-1 and TRBJ2-1; the D is unclear. Germline V lookup: CDR1 DFQATT, CDR2 SNEGSKA (reference sequence). This CDR3 is built from 12 residues. V lost 6 bases, J lost 9 bases, and 15 bases lay in between. This CDR3 is CSAQHLRTEQFF. CDR3 coding DNA: TGCAGTGCCCAGCACCTTAGAACTGAGCAGTTCTTC.

This clonotype was observed a few times. This chain connects TRBV20-1 to TRBJ2-5; no reliable D call. The germline V gene has CDR1 DFQATT and CDR2 SNEGSKA (reference sequence). This CDR3 comprises 13 residues. V shed 0 bases and J shed 7 bases, with 12 bases lying between them. The chain's CDR3 is CSARDGSLGTQYF. CDR3 DNA sequence: TGCAGTGCTAGAGACGGTAGTCTTGGGACCCAGTACTTC.

This clonotype was recorded many times. The chain combines TRBV29-1 with TRBJ1-2; 7 nucleotides align to TRBD1. This CDR3 has 13 amino acids. Germline CDR1 and CDR2: SQVTM and ANQGSEA. V was clipped by 7 bases and J by 3 bases; unmatched bases: 8. CDR3 bases: TGCAGCGCCGCAGGGGGGAGCGACTATGGCTACACCTTC. Amino acid sequence: CSAAGGSDYGYTF.

The sample holds a few counts of this clonotype. V and J are TRBV29-1 and TRBJ2-2, with unresolved D. Trimming cost V 4 bases and J 2 bases, with 8 bases left between them. This CDR3 has 13 residues. Germline V gene sequence: CDR1 SQVTM, CDR2 ANQGSEA. CDR3 nucleotides: TGCAGCGTTGCGCATCCTAACACCGGGGAGCTGTTTTTT. This codes for CSVAHPNTGELFF.